A selection of T cell receptor beta chains follows, all from one sample in a study of cytomegalovirus exposure and HLA in healthy donors. The method was immunoSEQ multiplex PCR; TCRdb's version includes in-frame clones alone and lacks a portion of them. The sample has about 220,000 clones, 80% to 95% seen once. Specimen: PBMCs. The receptors derive from a woman under 30 in good health and CMV-seronegative. The CDR3 runs from the conserved cysteine through the conserved F or W. The order of the fields is D gene, J gene, clone size, V gene, CDR3 length, CDR3 protein, CDR3 DNA. A D gene is named only where the DNA matches it firmly. The size entry is marked missing in some rows and otherwise reads once, few, many or a size class.

d_call: .
j_call: TRBJ2-7
clone_size: .
v_call: TRBV5-1
cdr3_length: 14
cdr3_aa: CASSSGLGDYEQYF
cdr3_nt: TGCGCCAGCAGTTCCGGCCTCGGGGACTACGAGCAGTACTTC

d_call: TRBD1
j_call: TRBJ2-7
clone_size: .
v_call: TRBV10-1
cdr3_length: 14
cdr3_aa: CASSDGFGQGWQYF
cdr3_nt: TGCGCCAGCAGTGATGGGTTCGGACAGGGTTGGCAGTACTTC

d_call: TRBD1
j_call: TRBJ1-4
clone_size: .
v_call: TRBV28
cdr3_length: 15
cdr3_aa: CASSLSGTGDEKLFF
cdr3_nt: TGTGCCAGCAGTCTATCCGGGACAGGGGATGAAAAACTGTTTTTT

d_call: .
j_call: TRBJ2-7
clone_size: .
v_call: TRBV6-5
cdr3_length: 13
cdr3_aa: CATQNRASYEQYF
cdr3_nt: TGTGCCACCCAGAACAGGGCTTCCTACGAGCAGTACTTC

d_call: .
j_call: TRBJ2-6
clone_size: .
v_call: TRBV9
cdr3_length: 15
cdr3_aa: CASSARGSGANVLTF
cdr3_nt: TGTGCCAGCAGCGCCAGGGGATCTGGGGCCAACGTCCTGACTTTC

d_call: TRBD1
j_call: TRBJ1-1
clone_size: .
v_call: TRBV5-4
cdr3_length: 16
cdr3_aa: CASTRGQGRRITEAFF
cdr3_nt: TGTGCCAGCACACGTGGACAGGGGAGACGGATCACTGAAGCTTTCTTT

d_call: .
j_call: TRBJ2-2
clone_size: .
v_call: TRBV11-3
cdr3_length: 13
cdr3_aa: CASSLVSTGELFF
cdr3_nt: TGTGCCAGCAGCTTAGTGAGCACCGGGGAGCTGTTTTTT

d_call: .
j_call: TRBJ1-1
clone_size: .
v_call: TRBV30
cdr3_length: 11
cdr3_aa: CAPPRAGEAFF
cdr3_nt: TGTGCCCCCCCCAGGGCAGGTGAAGCTTTCTTT

d_call: TRBD1
j_call: TRBJ2-7
clone_size: .
v_call: TRBV7-9
cdr3_length: 15
cdr3_aa: CASSFAQGAVYEQYF
cdr3_nt: TGTGCCAGCAGCTTCGCGCAGGGGGCGGTCTACGAGCAGTACTTC

d_call: TRBD1
j_call: TRBJ1-6
clone_size: .
v_call: TRBV28
cdr3_length: 15
cdr3_aa: CASSSATGPGSPLHF
cdr3_nt: TGTGCCAGCAGTTCCGCGACAGGGCCGGGTTCACCCCTCCACTTT

d_call: .
j_call: TRBJ1-2
clone_size: .
v_call: TRBV5-8
cdr3_length: 17
cdr3_aa: CASSGDIGAFRVYGYTF
cdr3_nt: TGTGCCAGCAGTGGGGACATAGGGGCCTTTAGGGTATATGGCTACACCTTC

d_call: .
j_call: TRBJ1-4
clone_size: .
v_call: TRBV28
cdr3_length: 12
cdr3_aa: CASSSGTQIWFF
cdr3_nt: TGTGCCAGCAGTTCCGGGACACAAATTTGGTTTTTT

d_call: .
j_call: TRBJ1-1
clone_size: once
v_call: TRBV9
cdr3_length: 17
cdr3_aa: CASSGFRGGAENTEAFF
cdr3_nt: TGTGCCAGCAGCGGCTTCCGTGGAGGGGCGGAGAACACTGAAGCTTTCTTT

d_call: .
j_call: TRBJ1-1
clone_size: .
v_call: TRBV30
cdr3_length: 13
cdr3_aa: CAWSRGMLTEAFF
cdr3_nt: TGTGCCTGGAGTAGAGGGATGCTCACTGAAGCTTTCTTT

d_call: .
j_call: TRBJ1-1
clone_size: .
v_call: TRBV10-3
cdr3_length: 14
cdr3_aa: CAITQSGRETEAFF
cdr3_nt: TGTGCCATCACCCAGTCAGGGCGGGAAACTGAAGCTTTCTTT

d_call: .
j_call: TRBJ2-7
clone_size: .
v_call: TRBV6-6
cdr3_length: 13
cdr3_aa: CATPVRPTYEQYF
cdr3_nt: TGTGCCACCCCGGTGAGGCCTACCTACGAGCAGTACTTC

d_call: .
j_call: TRBJ2-7
clone_size: .
v_call: TRBV7-3
cdr3_length: 14
cdr3_aa: CASSLAGRHYEQYF
cdr3_nt: TGTGCCAGCAGCTTAGCAGGTAGACACTACGAGCAGTACTTC